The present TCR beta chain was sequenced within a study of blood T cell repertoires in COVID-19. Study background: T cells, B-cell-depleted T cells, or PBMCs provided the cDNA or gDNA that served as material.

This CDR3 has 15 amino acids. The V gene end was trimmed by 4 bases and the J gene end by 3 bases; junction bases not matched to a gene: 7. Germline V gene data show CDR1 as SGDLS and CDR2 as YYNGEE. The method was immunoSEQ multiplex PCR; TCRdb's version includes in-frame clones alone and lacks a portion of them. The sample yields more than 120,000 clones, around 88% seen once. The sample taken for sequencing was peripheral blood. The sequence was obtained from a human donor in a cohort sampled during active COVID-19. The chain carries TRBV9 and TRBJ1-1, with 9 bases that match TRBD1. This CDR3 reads CASSRRQGEDTEAFF. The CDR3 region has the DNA TGTGCCAGCAGCAGGAGACAGGGGGAAGACACTGAAGCTTTCTTT.